A single sample gave rise to the 22 T cell receptor beta chains below, sequenced in a study of blood T cell repertoires in COVID-19. Assay: immunoSEQ multiplex PCR; the TCRdb copy retains only in-frame clones and omits some. This table has over 150,000 clones, nearly 90% appearing once. Sample: peripheral blood. These receptors were taken from a man aged 50-59 years with COVID-19, enrolled during active disease.

The V gene is TRBV5-1, the J gene TRBJ1-4; D call uncertain. V was cut by 0 bases and J by 4 bases, with 4 bases left in between. Per the germline V gene, CDR1 is SGHRS and CDR2 is YFSETQ. This CDR3 has 13 residues. The CDR3 loop reads CASSLGDNEKLFF. The CDR3 region has the DNA TGCGCCAGCAGCTTGGGCGATAATGAAAAACTGTTTTTT.

The chain uses TRBV29-1 and TRBJ2-3, with 10 positions matching TRBD2. Germline V lookup: CDR1 SQVTM, CDR2 ANQGSEA. CDR3 length: 16 residues. V lost 1 base and J lost 8; bases outside the gene matches: 12. The CDR3 protein is CSVEVGSSGRMGTQYF. CDR3 bases: TGCAGCGTTGAAGTCGGGTCTAGCGGGAGAATGGGTACGCAGTATTTT.

This chain joins TRBV30 and TRBJ1-1; possible D gene TRBD1, 5 bases. Per germline, CDR1 GTSNPN and CDR2 SVGIG (reference sequence). The V gene lost 8 bases and the J gene lost 1 base, with 8 bases spanning the gap. CDR3 size: 11 residues. The CDR3 loop reads CAGTGNTEAFF. CDR3 nucleotide sequence: TGTGCCGGGACGGGGAACACTGAAGCTTTCTTT.

The chain carries TRBV27 and TRBJ1-6, with D maybe TRBD1 (6 bases). CDR3 length: 14 amino acids. Trimming shortened V by 6 bases and J by 13 bases, and 19 bases separated the two germline ends. CDR1 and CDR2 (germline): MNHEY, SMNVEV (reference sequence). The chain's CDR3 is CASSLQGIGAPLHF. The CDR3 DNA follows: TGTGCCAGCAGCCTACAGGGCATAGGGGCTCCCCTCCACTTT.

A note on this clone: Other DNA sequences in the same sample also yield this CDR3. This chain connects TRBV18 to TRBJ2-2; D not resolved. Germline assignment: CDR1 KGHSH and CDR2 LQKENI. The CDR3 is made up of 15 amino acids. Trimming left V 1 base short and J 8 bases short, with 14 bases between. The CDR3 DNA is TGTGCCAGCTCACCACTTGGTAGTATCGCTGGGGAGCTGTTTTTT. It is translated as CASSPLGSIAGELFF. Based on the CDR3 plus reference TRBV18 and TRBJ2-2, the full variable domain is NAGVMQNPRHLVRRRGQEARLRCSPMKGHSHVYWYRQLPEEGLKFMVYLQKENIIDESGMPKERFSAEFPKEGPSILRIQQVVRGDSAAYFCASSPLGSIAGELFFGEGSRLTVL.

The chain is built from TRBV9 and TRBJ2-2; 9 bases align to TRBD2. This CDR3 has 16 amino acids. Germline V CDR1 and CDR2: SGDLS, YYNGEE. The V gene end was trimmed by 4 bases and the J gene end by 3 bases; junction bases not matched to a gene: 7. CDR3 in amino acids: CASSSRTSVYTGELFF. The DNA for the CDR3 is TGTGCCAGCAGCTCCCGGACTAGCGTGTACACCGGGGAGCTGTTTTTT.

The chain recombines TRBV15 with TRBJ2-7, with D possibly being TRBD1 (7 bases). Per the germline V gene, CDR1 is LNHNV and CDR2 is YYDKDF (reference sequence). Trimming left V 8 bases short and J 5 bases short, with 16 bases between. The CDR3 is 13 amino acids. CDR3 in amino acids: CATGGGTQNEQYF. CDR3 sequence (DNA): TGTGCCACCGGAGGGGGCACACAGAACGAGCAGTACTTC.

The chain joins TRBV5-1 to TRBJ2-2, with a weak D call TRBD2 (7 bases). Trimming pared 5 bases from V and 0 bases from J, leaving 23 bases between. Germline loops: CDR1 SGHRS, CDR2 YFSETQ. The CDR3 sequence is 19 residues long. The CDR3 coding sequence is TGCGCCAGCAGACTGAGGGCTAGCGGACAGTTCGCGAACACCGGGGAGCTGTTTTTT. Its protein is CASRLRASGQFANTGELFF.

This clone has a count of ten or more. The rearrangement links TRBV9 to TRBJ1-3; 7 bases align to TRBD1. CDR1 and CDR2 from the germline V gene are SGDLS and YYNGEE. The V segment lost 0 bases and the J segment 3 bases; nucleotides outside the gene matches: 3. The CDR3 has 15 residues. CDR3 protein: CASSVGDSYGNTIYF. The DNA for the CDR3 is TGTGCCAGCAGCGTAGGGGACAGCTATGGAAACACCATATATTTT.

The V call is TRBV3-1 (or the pseudogene TRBV3-2), the J call TRBJ2-2; perhaps TRBD2 as D (6 bases). Trimming left V 2 bases short and J 4 bases short, with 11 bases between. The CDR3 loop spans 15 amino acids. CDR1 and CDR2 (germline): LGHDT, YNNKEL (reference sequence). In nucleotides, the CDR3 is TGTGCCAGCAGCCAAAGGCTAGCGATCACCGGGGAGCTGTTTTTT. Its protein product is CASSQRLAITGELFF.

CDR3 nucleotide sequence: TGTGCCAGTAGTTCCCCGGAGGGAGGGACCGATGGCTACACCTTC. Translating gives CASSSPEGGTDGYTF. The chain has TRBV19 and TRBJ1-2; perhaps TRBD1 as D (5 bases). The CDR3 has 15 residues. Between the trimmed V and J ends, which lost 5 bases and 6 bases, there was a span of 19 bases. Germline-derived CDR1 and CDR2 are LNHDA and SQIVND (reference sequence).

The genes are TRBV5-1 and TRBJ2-5, with D maybe TRBD1 (5 bases). The V gene lost 4 bases and the J gene lost 1 base, with 11 bases spanning the gap. CDR3 length: 14 amino acids. Germline CDR1 and CDR2: SGHRS and YFSETQ. The CDR3 protein is CASSTTASQETQYF. Here the CDR3 DNA reads TGCGCCAGCAGCACGACAGCCTCCCAAGAGACCCAGTACTTC.

This chain uses TRBV6-2 or TRBV6-3 with TRBJ1-6; 7 bases agree with TRBD1. The CDR3 contains 15 residues. Trimming took 5 bases from V and 4 from J; bases not matched to a gene: 5. Germline V gene sequence: CDR1 MNHEY, CDR2 SVGEGT. The CDR3 reads CASSDDRAYNSPLHF. As DNA, the CDR3 is TGTGCCAGCAGTGACGACAGGGCTTATAATTCACCCCTCCACTTT.

The chain uses TRBV3-1 (or the pseudogene TRBV3-2) and TRBJ1-1; 7 bases map to TRBD1. CDR1 and CDR2 from the germline V gene are LGHDT and YNNKEL (reference sequence). The CDR3 spans 13 residues. The J segment lost 4 bases and the V segment lost 4 bases, leaving 3 bases of the junction unmatched. The CDR3 protein is CASSLGGGTEAFF. CDR3 nucleotide sequence: TGTGCCAGCAGCCTAGGGGGCGGCACTGAAGCTTTCTTT.

The J gene is TRBJ2-5, the V gene TRBV15; D is perhaps TRBD1 (6 bases). Per the germline V gene, CDR1 is LNHNV and CDR2 is YYDKDF (reference sequence). The length of the CDR3 is 15 residues. Trimming shortened V by 0 bases and J by 2 bases, and 10 bases separated the two germline ends. CDR3 nucleotide sequence: TGTGCCACCAGCAGAGAAGGGACACATCAAGAGACCCAGTACTTC. It yields the protein CATSREGTHQETQYF.

This chain links TRBV6-2 or TRBV6-3 with TRBJ2-4, with 7 nucleotides matching TRBD1. The germline V gene has CDR1 MNHEY and CDR2 SVGEGT. The CDR3 length is 14 residues. The V segment lost 5 bases and the J segment 5 bases; nucleotides outside the gene matches: 6. The CDR3 loop is CASSEGTVQNIQYF. The CDR3 coding sequence is TGTGCCAGCAGTGAGGGGACAGTCCAAAACATTCAGTACTTC.

V is TRBV6-1 and J is TRBJ2-5; 7 bases fit TRBD1. This CDR3 has 15 residues. Germline V gene sequence: CDR1 MNHNS, CDR2 SASEGT. After removal of 0 bases from V and 4 bases from J, the junction contained 5 bases not matched to a gene. CDR3 sequence (DNA): TGTGCCAGCAGTGAAGCGTACAGGGGTGGAGAGACCCAGTACTTC. Translation gives CASSEAYRGGETQYF.

The chain employs TRBV19 and TRBJ2-7; perhaps TRBD1 as D (6 bases). Trimming removed 3 bases from V and 2 bases from J, with 14 bases in between. The CDR3 totals 15 residues. Germline CDR1 is LNHDA and CDR2 is SQIVND (reference sequence). The chain's CDR3 is CASSINPTGPYEQYF. For the CDR3, the DNA is TGTGCCAGTAGTATTAATCCCACAGGGCCCTACGAGCAGTACTTC. The full variable domain, rest sourced from reference TRBV19 and TRBJ2-7, is DGGITQSPKYLFRKEGQNVTLSCEQNLNHDAMYWYRQDPGQGLRLIYYSQIVNDFQKGDIAEGYSVSREKKESFPLTVTSAQKNPTAFYLCASSINPTGPYEQYFGPGTRLTVT.

The rearrangement joins TRBV10-3 to TRBJ2-1; 8 bases fit TRBD2. Germline V lookup: CDR1 ENHRY, CDR2 SYGVKD. The CDR3 spans 15 residues. J lost 2 bases, V lost 2 bases, and 2 bases had no gene match. CDR3 bases: TGTGCCATCAGTGAGAGCGGGAGCCCCTACAATGAGCAGTTCTTC. Amino acids: CAISESGSPYNEQFF.

V is TRBV30 and J is TRBJ2-3; the match to TRBD1 covers 8 bases. The CDR3 is 18 amino acids. CDR1 GTSNPN and CDR2 SVGIG come from the germline V gene (reference sequence). V lost 1 base, J lost 5 bases, and 17 bases stayed unmatched. CDR3: CAWSDWTGFGRQEDTQYF. CDR3 in DNA: TGTGCCTGGAGTGACTGGACAGGGTTTGGGCGGCAAGAAGATACGCAGTATTTT.

This clone came up once. The chain couples TRBV28 to TRBJ2-5, with D unresolved. The V gene lost 2 bases and the J gene lost 5 bases, with 15 bases spanning the gap. Germline lookup yields CDR1 MDHEN and CDR2 SYDVKM. The CDR3 is 15 amino acids. The CDR3 sequence: CASSLDTDTRETQYF. The CDR3 region has the DNA TGTGCCAGCAGTTTAGACACGGATACTCGGGAGACCCAGTACTTC.

J is TRBJ2-7 and V is TRBV7-9; no reliable D call. Germline-derived CDR1 and CDR2 are SEHNR and FQNEAQ (reference sequence). V was pared by 5 bases and J by 3 bases, with 5 bases between. The CDR3 runs to 11 residues. The CDR3 nucleotides are TGTGCCAGCAGCAACAGCTACGAGCAGTACTTC. It codes for CASSNSYEQYF.